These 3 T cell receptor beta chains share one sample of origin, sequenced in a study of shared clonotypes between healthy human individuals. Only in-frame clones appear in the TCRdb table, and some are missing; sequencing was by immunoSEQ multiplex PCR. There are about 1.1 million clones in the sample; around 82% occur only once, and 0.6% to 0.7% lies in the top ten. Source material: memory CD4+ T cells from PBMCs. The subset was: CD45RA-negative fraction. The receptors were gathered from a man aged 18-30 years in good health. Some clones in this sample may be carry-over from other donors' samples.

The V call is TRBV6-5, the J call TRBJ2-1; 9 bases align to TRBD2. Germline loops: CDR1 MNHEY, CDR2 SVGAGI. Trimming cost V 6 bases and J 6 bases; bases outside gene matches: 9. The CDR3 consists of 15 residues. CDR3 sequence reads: CASSQLLSGSNEQFF. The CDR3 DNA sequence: TGTGCCAGCAGCCAGCTGCTTAGCGGGAGCAATGAGCAGTTCTTC.

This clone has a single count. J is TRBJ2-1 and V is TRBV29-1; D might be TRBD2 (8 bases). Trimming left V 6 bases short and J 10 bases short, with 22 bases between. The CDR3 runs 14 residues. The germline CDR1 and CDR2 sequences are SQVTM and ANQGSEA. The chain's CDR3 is CSVPGGTVSTEQFF. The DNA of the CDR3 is TGCAGCGTGCCGGGAGGGACAGTTAGTACCGAGCAGTTCTTC.

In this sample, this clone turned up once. CDR3 protein: CASSQGIEVAFSYEQYF. The CDR3 bases are TGCGCCAGCAGCCAAGGTATTGAGGTAGCCTTCTCCTACGAGCAGTACTTC. V gene TRBV4-1 combines with J gene TRBJ2-7; D ambiguous. V was shortened by 1 base and J by 0 bases, with 16 bases between the two germline ends. The CDR3 contains 17 residues. Germline lookup yields CDR1 MGHRA and CDR2 YSYEKL.